What follows are 32 T cell receptor beta chains derived from one specimen sequenced in a study of Graves' ophthalmopathy and Graves' hyperthyroidism. Transcripts of RNA were the source for amplifying TCR beta CDR3 regions. After a first-round RT-PCR with HTBI primers, a second-round multiplex PCR was run. TCRdb analysed the multiplex PCR reads with MiXCR anew, one entry per CDR3 protein. The sample lists just over 600,000 distinct CDR3 sequences, 20% to 25% occurring once. Sequencing was done on a sample of peripheral blood. Every receptor here comes from a woman aged 18-29 years with stable Graves' hyperthyroidism. Some clones in this sample may be carry-over from other donors' samples.

The table lists this clonotype with many counts. The gene calls are TRBV20-1 and TRBJ2-2, with 8 bases fitting TRBD1. The germline gives CDR1 DFQATT, CDR2 SNEGSKA (reference sequence). Germline trimming cut 3 bases from V and 8 bases from J; bases unmatched to any gene: 5. The CDR3 is 13 amino acids. CDR3 in DNA: TGCAGTGCTAGCGGACAGGGTATGGGGGAGCTGTTTTTT. Encoded protein: CSASGQGMGELFF.

A single count supports this clonotype. The chain couples TRBV12-5 to TRBJ1-5; TRBD1 might be the D (6 bases). This CDR3 has 14 amino acids. V dropped 3 bases and J dropped 3 bases, with 9 bases sitting between them. CDR1 and CDR2 (germline): LGHNT, FRNRAP. CDR3 protein: CASGFNRANQPQHF. CDR3 nucleotide sequence: TGTGCTAGTGGTTTCAACAGGGCCAATCAGCCCCAGCATTTT. Filled out from reference TRBV12-5 and TRBJ1-5, the complete variable domain reads DARVTQTPRHKVTEMGQEVTMRCQPILGHNTVFWYRQTMMQGLELLAYFRNRAPLDDSGMPKDRFSAEMPDATLATLKIQPSEPRDSAVYFCASGFNRANQPQHFGDGTRLSIL.

This clonotype was recorded at least ten times. The chain carries TRBV12-3 or TRBV12-4 and TRBJ2-5; D may be TRBD1 (5 bases). V was pared by 6 bases and J by 2 bases, with 16 bases between. CDR3 length: 15 residues. DNA of the CDR3: TGTGCCAGCAGCCTGGAAAAGGGGCTTCAAGAGACCCAGTACTTC. Its protein is CASSLEKGLQETQYF.

The table lists this clonotype with many counts. The gene calls are TRBV7-9 and TRBJ1-2; D is unclear. The CDR3 contains 13 residues. Germline V gives CDR1 SEHNR, CDR2 FQNEAQ (reference sequence). V was clipped by 3 bases and J by 8 bases, with 13 bases between them. DNA of the CDR3: TGTGCCAGCAGCTTTCTTTTCAACCAAGGCTACACCTTC. Translating gives CASSFLFNQGYTF.

The table lists this clonotype with a few counts. The chain has TRBV20-1 and TRBJ2-7; D ambiguous. The CDR3 totals 14 residues. Germline V gene sequence: CDR1 DFQATT, CDR2 SNEGSKA (reference sequence). The V gene lost 6 bases and the J gene lost 0 bases, with 15 bases spanning the gap. The CDR3 coding sequence is TGCAGTGCCCTAAGTGCCTGGAACTCCTACGAGCAGTACTTC. Its protein product is CSALSAWNSYEQYF.

The gene calls are TRBV7-2 and TRBJ1-2; D not resolved. There are 15 residues in the CDR3. The V gene lost 5 bases and the J gene lost 1 base, with 14 bases spanning the gap. Germline V gene sequence: CDR1 SGHTA, CDR2 FQGNSA. CDR3 DNA sequence: TGTGCCAGCAGCCTCCCGTGGGCGGTTAACTATGGCTACACCTTC. Amino acid sequence: CASSLPWAVNYGYTF.

This clonotype appeared many times. The chain couples TRBV12-3 or TRBV12-4 to TRBJ1-2; 7 bases map to TRBD1. Trimming cost V 7 bases and J 4 bases; bases outside gene matches: 15. The CDR3 has 16 amino acids. CDR3 loop: CASTPVGDREAYGYTF. The CDR3 nucleotides are TGTGCCAGCACCCCTGTGGGTGACAGGGAGGCCTATGGCTACACCTTC.

This clonotype was counted many times. V usage is TRBV6-1 and J usage is TRBJ2-7; D remains unclear. The germline V gene encodes CDR1 MNHNS and CDR2 SASEGT. The CDR3 runs to 13 residues. V was shortened by 9 bases and J by 8 bases, with 20 bases between the two germline ends. The chain's CDR3 is CASQALIPQQQYF. The DNA of the CDR3 is TGTGCCAGTCAGGCTTTAATCCCCCAACAGCAGTACTTC.

The table lists this clonotype with a count of one. One end of the junction varies from germline; a read error may be responsible. The genes are TRBV6-5 and TRBJ2-6, with a possible D match to TRBD1 (6 bases). The CDR3 has 16 residues. CDR1 is MNHEY, CDR2 SVGAGI, per germline. CDR3 nucleotide sequence: TGTGCCAGCAGTTACTCGAGGTCTCTGGGGGCCAACGTGCTGACTTTC. It specifies CASSYSRSLGANVLTF.

This clonotype was detected many times. V gene TRBV6-1 combines with J gene TRBJ1-1, with a weak D call TRBD1 (6 bases). The germline CDR1 and CDR2 sequences are MNHNS and SASEGT. CDR3 length equals 13 residues. Trimming stripped 6 bases from V and 4 bases from J, with 12 bases between. The CDR3 DNA reads TGTGCCAGCAGCGGCAGGGGTGGCACTGAAGCTTTCTTT. Amino acids: CASSGRGGTEAFF.

This clonotype was recorded many times. The chain uses TRBV12-3 or TRBV12-4 and TRBJ2-2; 8 positions match TRBD2. Unmatched junction bases numbered 8, after V lost 6 bases and J lost 5 bases. The CDR3 has 15 residues. CDR3 sequence: CASREAGDGTGELFF. CDR3 in DNA: TGTGCCAGCAGGGAAGCGGGAGATGGAACCGGGGAGCTGTTTTTT.

The table lists this clonotype with many counts. The rearrangement uses TRBV12-3 or TRBV12-4 and TRBJ2-5; no definite D call. V shed 2 bases and J shed 5 bases, with 6 bases lying between them. This CDR3 has 12 residues. The CDR3 here is CASSLFEETQYF. CDR3 DNA sequence: TGTGCCAGCAGTTTATTTGAGGAGACCCAGTACTTC.

The V and J genes are TRBV11-2 and TRBJ2-2; D uncertain. Deletions cut 2 bases from V and 5 bases from J, with 15 bases between. CDR3 length: 16 residues. The V gene's germline CDR1 is SGHAT and CDR2 FQNNGV. This CDR3 reads CASSLRSGILTGELFF. In DNA form, the CDR3 reads TGTGCCAGCAGCTTACGGTCAGGCATCCTTACCGGGGAGCTGTTTTTT.

This clonotype was recorded many times. V usage is TRBV6-2 or TRBV6-3 and J usage is TRBJ2-6; a weak D match, TRBD1 (6 bases). This CDR3 contains 15 residues. Trimming left V 2 bases short and J 3 bases short, with 8 bases between. Germline CDR1 MNHEY, CDR2 SVGEGT. CDR3 amino acids: CASSYAGVGANVLTF. CDR3 coding DNA: TGTGCCAGCAGTTACGCAGGGGTTGGGGCCAACGTCCTGACTTTC.

About this clonotype: Possible read error: a much larger clone is one base away. The V gene is TRBV24-1, the J gene TRBJ2-5; tentative D call: TRBD2 (6 bases). Germline V CDR1 and CDR2: KGHDR, SFDVKD. CDR3 length equals 15 residues. The chain's CDR3 is CATSDWASDQETKYF. The CDR3, as DNA: TGTGCCACCAGTGATTGGGCTAGCGACCAAGAGACCAAGTACTTC.

This clonotype has at least ten counts. The rearrangement joins TRBV6-1 to TRBJ1-2; D not certain. V lost 7 bases and J lost 6, with 12 bases in between. Germline assignment: CDR1 MNHNS and CDR2 SASEGT. The CDR3 totals 12 residues. CDR3 amino acids: CASTTDRHGYTF. CDR3 bases: TGTGCCAGCACTACGGACCGGCATGGCTACACCTTC.

At least ten counts were recorded for this clonotype. The gene calls are TRBV12-3 or TRBV12-4 and TRBJ1-1; D is undetermined. CDR3 length: 13 amino acids. V was shortened by 4 bases and J by 11 bases, with 17 bases between the two germline ends. The CDR3 reads CASSSSDFSGAFF. The CDR3 DNA reads TGTGCCAGCAGTTCATCGGACTTCTCCGGGGCTTTCTTT.

V usage is TRBV12-3 or TRBV12-4 and J usage is TRBJ1-2; no reliable D call. The CDR3 is 12 residues long. V lost 6 bases and J 1 base, leaving 6 bases between the germline ends. The CDR3 here is CASRGHNYGYTF. CDR3 bases: TGTGCCAGCAGGGGTCATAACTATGGCTACACCTTC.

This clonotype was recorded at least ten times. The chain couples TRBV19 to TRBJ1-1, with TRBD1 matching 8 bases. V dropped 10 bases and J dropped 4; count of bases not matched to a gene: 8. There are 13 residues in the CDR3. CDR1 LNHDA and CDR2 SQIVND come from the germline V gene (reference sequence). CDR3 in DNA: TGTGCCACCTCCAACAGGGGGACCACTGAAGCTTTCTTT. Protein sequence: CATSNRGTTEAFF.

This clonotype was observed at least ten times. The genes are TRBV6-2 or TRBV6-3 and TRBJ1-1, with TRBD1 matching over 7 bases. The CDR3 runs to 11 residues. V was clipped by 7 bases and J by 4 bases; unmatched bases: 0. Germline V CDR1 and CDR2: MNHEY, SVGEGT. The CDR3 nucleotides are TGTGCCAGCACAGGGGGCACTGAAGCTTTCTTT. Protein product: CASTGGTEAFF.

This clonotype was seen ten or more times. The V gene is TRBV12-3 or TRBV12-4, the J gene TRBJ2-7; 7 bases are a match to TRBD2. Germline trimming cut 8 bases from V and 0 bases from J; bases unmatched to any gene: 7. There are 14 residues in the CDR3. Here the CDR3 DNA reads TGTGCCAGCGGAAGAGGCGGGGGCTCCTACGAGCAGTACTTC. It codes for CASGRGGGSYEQYF.

This rearrangement joins TRBV20-1 to TRBJ2-4; D gene ambiguous. V lost 5 bases and J lost 0, with 11 bases in between. The CDR3 has 14 residues. Germline CDR1 is DFQATT and CDR2 is SNEGSKA (reference sequence). The CDR3 sequence is CSAWPSVAKNIQYF. DNA of the CDR3: TGCAGTGCTTGGCCCAGCGTAGCCAAAAACATTCAGTACTTC.

This clonotype showed up many times. The J gene is TRBJ2-2, the V gene TRBV11-2; 9 nucleotides line up with TRBD1. The V gene end was trimmed by 3 bases and the J gene end by 7 bases; junction bases not matched to a gene: 0. The CDR3 has 13 residues. Germline V lookup: CDR1 SGHAT, CDR2 FQNNGV. CDR3 in DNA: TGTGCCAGCAGCTTGACAGGGGGCGGGGAGCTGTTTTTT. Amino acids: CASSLTGGGELFF.

There are many counts of this clonotype. The chain links TRBV7-8 to TRBJ2-7; 7 positions match TRBD2. Trimming cost V 4 bases and J 3 bases; bases outside gene matches: 9. Germline V CDR1 and CDR2: SGHVS, FQNEAQ. The CDR3 spans 15 residues. The chain's CDR3 is CASSSVGTTNYEQYF. In DNA form, the CDR3 reads TGTGCCAGCAGCTCGGTGGGGACTACCAACTACGAGCAGTACTTC.

This clonotype was counted between two and nine times. The chain links TRBV3-1 to TRBJ1-2; D ambiguous. V was trimmed by 1 base and J by 8 bases, leaving 14 bases between them. The germline V gene has CDR1 LGHDT and CDR2 YNNKEL (reference sequence). The CDR3 extends over 14 amino acids. CDR3 in amino acids: CASSQAPIYEGYTF. In DNA form, the CDR3 reads TGTGCCAGCAGCCAAGCGCCGATATATGAAGGCTACACCTTC.

There are many counts of this clonotype. The chain links TRBV4-1 to TRBJ1-2; D remains ambiguous. The V end was cut by 0 bases, the J end by 6 bases, with 14 bases between. This CDR3 contains 15 residues. Germline assignment: CDR1 MGHRA and CDR2 YSYEKL. CDR3 sequence reads: CASSQEQLGLNGYTF. The CDR3 DNA follows: TGCGCCAGCAGCCAAGAGCAGCTGGGGTTGAATGGCTACACCTTC.

This clonotype was recorded many times. The V call is TRBV20-1, the J call TRBJ1-6; D may be TRBD1 (6 bases). This CDR3 is 14 amino acids long. Germline CDR1 is DFQATT and CDR2 is SNEGSKA (reference sequence). Trimming pared 3 bases from V and 7 bases from J, leaving 13 bases between. This chain's CDR3 is CSARPGARNSPLHF. The CDR3 nucleotides are TGCAGTGCTAGGCCAGGGGCCAGAAATTCACCCCTCCACTTT.

The sample holds many counts of this clonotype. The rearrangement uses TRBV4-2 and TRBJ2-2; possible D gene TRBD2, 6 bases. Trimming shortened V by 0 bases and J by 4 bases, and 12 bases separated the two germline ends. The CDR3 spans 16 residues. Germline CDR1 is LGHNA and CDR2 is YNFKEQ. The DNA for the CDR3 is TGTGCCAGCAGCCAAGATCCGCGGGATGGCACCGGGGAGCTGTTTTTT. This encodes CASSQDPRDGTGELFF.

This clonotype was counted many times. The chain has TRBV15 and TRBJ2-5, with 11 bases that match TRBD2. J gave up 3 bases and V 5 bases, and 2 bases lay outside the gene matches. This CDR3 spans 14 amino acids. Germline CDR1 is LNHNV and CDR2 is YYDKDF (reference sequence). In nucleotides, the CDR3 is TGTGCCACCAGCCTGGGACTAGCGGAAGAGACCCAGTACTTC. As protein: CATSLGLAEETQYF. Using reference TRBV15 and TRBJ2-5 for the parts outside the CDR3, the full variable domain is DAMVIQNPRYQVTQFGKPVTLSCSQTLNHNVMYWYQQKSSQAPKLLFHYYDKDFNNEADTPDNFQSRRPNTSFCFLDIRSPGLGDTAMYLCATSLGLAEETQYFGPGTRLLVL.

In its sample, this clonotype was seen many times. The chain recombines TRBV12-3 or TRBV12-4 with TRBJ1-2, with D perhaps matching TRBD1 (6 bases). Trimming took off 0 bases at V and 0 bases at J, with 17 bases between the two ends. This CDR3 has 18 amino acids. DNA for the CDR3: TGTGCCAGCAGTTTAGCGCGGATTCTGGGGGCGACTAACTATGGCTACACCTTC. Translation gives CASSLARILGATNYGYTF.

This clonotype has at least ten counts. The gene calls are TRBV15 and TRBJ2-7; D ambiguous. Germline V gene sequence: CDR1 LNHNV, CDR2 YYDKDF (reference sequence). The length of the CDR3 is 14 residues. Trimming shortened V by 0 bases and J by 5 bases, and 11 bases separated the two germline ends. The CDR3 sequence is CATSRDLSPDEQYF. The DNA for the CDR3 is TGTGCCACCAGCAGAGATCTCAGTCCAGACGAGCAGTACTTC.

This clonotype was counted at least ten times. V and J are TRBV5-1 and TRBJ1-1, with 9 bases fitting TRBD1. The CDR3 length is 14 residues. V shed 4 bases and J 5 bases; nucleotides not matched to a gene: 6. Germline CDR1 SGHRS, CDR2 YFSETQ. The CDR3 region has the DNA TGCGCCAGCAGCATTACAGGGGGCCCTACTGAAGCTTTCTTT. This gives the protein CASSITGGPTEAFF.